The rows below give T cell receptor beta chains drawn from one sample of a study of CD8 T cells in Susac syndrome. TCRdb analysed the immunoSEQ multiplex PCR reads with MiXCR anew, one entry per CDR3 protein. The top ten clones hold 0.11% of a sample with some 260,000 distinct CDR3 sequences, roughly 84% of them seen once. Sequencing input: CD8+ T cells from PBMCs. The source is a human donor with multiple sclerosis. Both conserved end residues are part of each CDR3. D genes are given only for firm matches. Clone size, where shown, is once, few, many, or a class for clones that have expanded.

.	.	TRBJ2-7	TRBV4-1	TGCGCCAGCAGCCAAGTCGGTGTGACACCAACCTACGAGCAGTACTTC	CASSQVGVTPTYEQYF
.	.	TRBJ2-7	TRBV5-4	TGTGCCAGCAGCTTGGGACTAGGGGAGTACGAGCAGTACTTC	CASSLGLGEYEQYF
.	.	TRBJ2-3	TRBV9	TGTGCCAGCAGCGTAGGTACAGGGTGGGGTAGCACAGATACGCAGTATTTT	CASSVGTGWGSTDTQYF
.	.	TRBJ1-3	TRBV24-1	TGTGCCATTCCTGGGTTCACCATCTCTGGAAACACCATATATTTT	CAIPGFTISGNTIYF
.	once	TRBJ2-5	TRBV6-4	TGTGCCAGCAGTGAAAGGGACGGAGAGACCCAGTACTTC	CASSERDGETQYF
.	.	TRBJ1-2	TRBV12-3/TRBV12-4	TGTGCCAGCAGTTTAACCCTGGCTAACTATGGCTACACCTTC	CASSLTLANYGYTF
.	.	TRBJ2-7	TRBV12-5	TGTGCTAGTGGTTTGCAGAGCCGGGACGGACCCTACGAGCAGTACTTC	CASGLQSRDGPYEQYF
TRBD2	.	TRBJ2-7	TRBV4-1	TGCGCCAGCAGCCAAGCCCTAGCGGGAGTCAGCTCCTACGAGCAGTACTTC	CASSQALAGVSSYEQYF
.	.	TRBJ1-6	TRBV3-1	TGTGCCAGCAGCCAAGTACTACCAGGGGAAAATCCACCCCTCCACTTT	CASSQVLPGENPPLHF
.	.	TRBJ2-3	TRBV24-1	TGTGCCACCAGTGACTGGGAGGGGGGAGTAGGGAGAGATACGCAGTATTTT	CATSDWEGGVGRDTQYF
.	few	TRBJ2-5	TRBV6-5	TGTGCCAGCAGTTACGGCAGGGTCGAACTAGAGACCCAGTACTTC	CASSYGRVELETQYF
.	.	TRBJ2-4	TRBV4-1	TGCGCCAGCAGCCAAGGCGACCCTTCAGTCAGGGGAGGAAACATTCAGTACTTC	CASSQGDPSVRGGNIQYF
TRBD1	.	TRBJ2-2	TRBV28	TGTGCCAGCAGTCCTGGGGACAGGAACACCGGGGAGCTGTTTTTT	CASSPGDRNTGELFF
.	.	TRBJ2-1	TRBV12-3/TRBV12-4	TGTGCCAGCAGTCCCCTGGCAGCGGGACACTTCAATGAGCAGTTCTTC	CASSPLAAGHFNEQFF
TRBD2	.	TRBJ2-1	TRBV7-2	TGTGCCAGCAGCTTGGGGGTAGCGGGAGCCTACAATGAGCAGTTCTTC	CASSLGVAGAYNEQFF
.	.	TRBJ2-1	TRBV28	TGTGCCGCTGACTCTACACCAACCTACAATGAGCAGTTCTTC	CAADSTPTYNEQFF
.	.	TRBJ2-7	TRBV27	TGTGCCAGCAGTTTACTGGGACATGAAGACGAGCAGTACTTC	CASSLLGHEDEQYF
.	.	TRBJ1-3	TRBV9	TGTGCCAGCAGCGGCGGCCACTGGGCTGGAAACACCATATATTTT	CASSGGHWAGNTIYF
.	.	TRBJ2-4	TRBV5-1	TGCGCCAGCAGCTGGGCAGACGTTCAGTACTTC	CASSWADVQYF
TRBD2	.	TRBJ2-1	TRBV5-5	TGTGCCAGCAGCTTGGAGGAGCGGGGTTACAATGAGCAGTTCTTC	CASSLEERGYNEQFF
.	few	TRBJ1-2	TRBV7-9	TGTGCCAGCAGCCCCGACAGGAACTATGGCTACACCTTC	CASSPDRNYGYTF
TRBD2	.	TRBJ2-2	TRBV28	TGTGCCAGCAGGGGGACTAGCGGGAGATCGGACACCGGGGAGCTGTTTTTT	CASRGTSGRSDTGELFF
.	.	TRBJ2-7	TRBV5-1	TGCGCCAGCAGCGTCGCATCCCGCTCCTACGAGCAGTACTTC	CASSVASRSYEQYF
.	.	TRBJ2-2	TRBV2	TGTGCCAGCCTGGTCTCTTACACCGGGGAGCTGTTTTTT	CASLVSYTGELFF
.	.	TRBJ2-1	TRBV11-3	TGTGCCAGCAGCTTAGAACGGGAGCATTTTTACAATGAGCAGTTCTTC	CASSLEREHFYNEQFF
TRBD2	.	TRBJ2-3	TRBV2	TGTGCCAGCAAGTTAGCGGGAGTGTTAGATACGCAGTATTTT	CASKLAGVLDTQYF
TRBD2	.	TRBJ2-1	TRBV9	TGTGCCAGCAGCTTAGGGACTAGCGGGAGTGGGAATGAGCAGTTCTTC	CASSLGTSGSGNEQFF
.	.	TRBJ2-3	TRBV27	TGTGCCAGCAGTTTATCCGGGAGCCCCTCTGGCACAGATACGCAGTATTTT	CASSLSGSPSGTDTQYF